Below are 23 T cell receptor beta chains sequenced from a single sample in a study of blood T cell repertoires in COVID-19 (dated by TCRdb to about 2020). Libraries were prepared through the immunoSEQ multiplex PCR assay. TCRdb carries this immuneACCESS record with in-frame sequences only. Its versions omit some clonotypes, under half of them owing to an unresolved V gene in the studies checked, with the rest unexplained. This sample holds 25,000 to 35,000 clones; 90% to 95% were observed only once. The ten largest clones take up approximately 9.6% of the sample. The specimen was peripheral blood. The receptors shown here come from a human donor with active COVID-19. The donor label of this sample is uncertain.

This chain connects TRBV6-2 or TRBV6-3 to TRBJ2-5; TRBD1 is a possible D gene (6 bases). The germline V and J ends were trimmed by 5 bases and 2 bases, with 21 bases remaining between them. Germline V CDR1 and CDR2: MNHEY, SVGEGT. This CDR3 is built from 17 residues. The CDR3, as DNA: TGTGCCAGCAGTCCGGAGTGGGGACACCTTGGACAAGAGACCCAGTACTTC. As protein: CASSPEWGHLGQETQYF.

This rearrangement joins TRBV12-1 to TRBJ2-7; the table's D gene call, TRBD2, was not cross checked with the DNA. TRBV12-1 constitutes a pseudogene. The CDR3 runs to 8 residues. In DNA form, the CDR3 reads TGTGCTTTAGACGAGCAGTACTTC. Translation gives CALDEQYF.

This clone appeared a few times. The chain has TRBV9 and TRBJ2-7; 11 bases agree with TRBD2. Trimming took 3 bases from V and 3 from J; bases not matched to a gene: 8. The germline gives CDR1 SGDLS, CDR2 YYNGEE. The CDR3 runs to 16 residues. In nucleotides, the CDR3 is TGTGCCAGCAGCGCCGGCCCCGGGACTAGCGGCTACGAGCAGTACTTC. Encoded protein: CASSAGPGTSGYEQYF. The whole variable domain, remainder taken from reference TRBV9 and TRBJ2-7, is DSGVTQTPKHLITATGQRVTLRCSPRSGDLSVYWYQQSLDQGLQFLIQYYNGEERAKGNILERFSAQQFPDLHSELNLSSLELGDSALYFCASSAGPGTSGYEQYFGPGTRLTVT.

This chain connects TRBV6-5 to TRBJ2-7; maybe TRBD1 (5 bases). The CDR3 is 14 amino acids. CDR1 is MNHEY, CDR2 SVGAGI, per germline. V lost 6 bases and J lost 7, with 19 bases in between. CDR3 loop: CASRRGRGVGEQYF. CDR3 bases: TGTGCCAGCAGACGTGGAAGGGGTGTGGGGGAGCAGTACTTC.

The chain is built from TRBV5-1 and TRBJ2-2, with D perhaps matching TRBD1 (6 bases). The germline V and J ends were trimmed by 0 bases and 6 bases, with 9 bases remaining between them. CDR1 and CDR2 from the germline V gene are SGHRS and YFSETQ. CDR3 length equals 14 residues. The CDR3 coding sequence is TGCGCCAGCAGCTTGGATTGGGGGCCCGGGGAGCTGTTTTTT. It encodes CASSLDWGPGELFF.

The chain's CDR3 is CASRGNYEQYF. For the CDR3, the DNA is TGTGCCAGCAGGGGCAATTACGAGCAGTACTTC. The rearrangement joins TRBV3-1 (or the pseudogene TRBV3-2) to TRBJ2-7; D is undetermined. Germline V lookup: CDR1 LGHDT, CDR2 YNNKEL (reference sequence). The CDR3 covers 11 residues. V was trimmed by 6 bases and J by 4 bases, leaving 7 bases between them.

The CDR3 region is CASSPRQASPLHF. The CDR3 DNA sequence: TGTGCCAGTAGTCCTCGGCAGGCCTCACCCCTCCACTTT. This chain links TRBV19 with TRBJ1-6; no clear D gene. The CDR3 extends over 13 amino acids. Germline values: CDR1 LNHDA, CDR2 SQIVND (reference sequence). Trimming took off 5 bases at V and 10 bases at J, with 12 bases between the two ends. Filled out from reference TRBV19 and TRBJ1-6, the complete variable domain reads DGGITQSPKYLFRKEGQNVTLSCEQNLNHDAMYWYRQDPGQGLRLIYYSQIVNDFQKGDIAEGYSVSREKKESFPLTVTSAQKNPTAFYLCASSPRQASPLHFGNGTRLTVT.

Only a few counts were recorded for this clone. V usage is TRBV4-3 and J usage is TRBJ2-7; possible D gene TRBD1, 5 bases. The germline CDR1 and CDR2 sequences are LGHNA and YSLEER. V lost 1 base to trimming and J lost 2 bases, with 9 bases between them. The CDR3 extends over 14 amino acids. CDR3 in amino acids: CASSQAGLTYEQYF. DNA for the CDR3: TGCGCCAGCAGCCAAGCAGGGTTGACCTACGAGCAGTACTTC.

This chain connects TRBV19 to TRBJ2-3; D possibly corresponds to TRBD1 (6 bases). The CDR3 sequence is 15 residues long. Trimming pared 10 bases from V and 0 bases from J, leaving 17 bases between. Looked up from germline, CDR1 is LNHDA and CDR2 is SQIVND (reference sequence). The CDR3 nucleotides are TGTGCCACTTCCCCCGGGACAAGGAGCACAGATACGCAGTATTTT. It specifies CATSPGTRSTDTQYF.

The rearrangement uses TRBV11-2 and TRBJ2-2; 7 bases agree with TRBD1. Germline CDR1 and CDR2: SGHAT and FQNNGV. There are 16 residues in the CDR3. The trim removed 4 bases at V and 1 base at J, leaving 6 bases unmatched. CDR3 coding DNA: TGTGCCAGCAGCTGGACGACAGGGTTGAACACCGGGGAGCTGTTTTTT. It specifies CASSWTTGLNTGELFF.

The chain employs TRBV9 and TRBJ2-2; D not resolved. This CDR3 region has 16 residues. Germline V gene sequence: CDR1 SGDLS, CDR2 YYNGEE. With 0 bases removed from V and 1 base from J, the gap between germline ends came to 10 bases. CDR3 coding DNA: TGTGCCAGCAGCGTAGGACCAGCGATGAACACCGGGGAGCTGTTTTTT. Translation: CASSVGPAMNTGELFF.

This chain uses TRBV30 with TRBJ2-1; 7 nucleotides match TRBD1. V shed 4 bases, J shed 9 bases, and the junction held 6 bases outside the gene matches. The length of the CDR3 is 12 residues. Looked up from germline, CDR1 is GTSNPN and CDR2 is SVGIG (reference sequence). The CDR3 nucleotides read TGTGCCTGGACGACAGGGTATATTGAGCAGTTCTTC. Translated: CAWTTGYIEQFF.

This chain connects TRBV2 to TRBJ1-6, with 10 bases lining up with TRBD1. J gave up 10 bases and V 6 bases, and 6 bases lay outside the gene matches. Per germline, CDR1 SNHLY and CDR2 FYNNEI. This CDR3 is built from 14 residues. The CDR3 spells CASSQDRGNSPLHF. CDR3 DNA sequence: TGTGCCAGCAGCCAGGACAGGGGGAACTCACCCCTCCACTTT.

This clone showed up just a few times. The chain uses TRBV18 and TRBJ1-3; D unclear. The V gene's germline CDR1 is KGHSH and CDR2 LQKENI. The CDR3 is 12 amino acids. V was pared by 3 bases and J by 4 bases, with 4 bases between. CDR3 sequence (DNA): TGTGCCAGCTCACCGGAGGGAAACACCATATATTTT. It yields the protein CASSPEGNTIYF.

Concerning this clone itself: The junction does not match germline at one end; this may be a read error. The chain uses TRBV25-1 and TRBJ2-7; 8 positions match TRBD1. Per the germline V gene, CDR1 is MGHDK and CDR2 is SYGVNS. The CDR3 is made up of 12 amino acids. The CDR3 is CASSGGWGQVEF. CDR3 sequence (DNA): TGTGCCAGCAGTGGGGGGTGGGGACAGGTCGAGTTC.

The J gene is TRBJ2-1, the V gene TRBV11-1, with TRBD2 matching over 10 bases. Germline V gene data show CDR1 as SGHAT and CDR2 as FQDESV (reference sequence). The J segment lost 9 bases and the V segment lost 7 bases, leaving 3 bases of the junction unmatched. CDR3 length equals 12 residues. In DNA form, the CDR3 reads TGTGCCAGCACAAAGCGGGAGGGTGAGCAGTTCTTC. Its protein product is CASTKREGEQFF.

The V gene is TRBV27, the J gene TRBJ1-1, with D tentatively TRBD1 (5 bases). The CDR3 is made up of 13 amino acids. V was trimmed by 2 bases and J by 4 bases, leaving 8 bases between them. CDR1 is MNHEY and CDR2 is SMNVEV in the germline V gene (reference sequence). This chain's CDR3 is CASSLQGGTEAFF. The CDR3 DNA reads TGTGCCAGCAGTTTACAGGGTGGCACTGAAGCTTTCTTT.

The rearrangement uses TRBV27 and TRBJ2-3, with 11 bases fitting TRBD2. Trimming cost V 4 bases and J 0 bases; bases outside gene matches: 6. Germline CDR1 is MNHEY and CDR2 is SMNVEV (reference sequence). There are 17 residues in the CDR3. The CDR3 sequence: CASSSRTSGSSTDTQYF. The CDR3 DNA is TGTGCCAGCAGTTCAAGGACTAGCGGGTCTAGCACAGATACGCAGTATTTT.

The rearrangement uses TRBV5-6 and TRBJ2-7; 14 nucleotides agree with TRBD2. The CDR3 is made up of 16 amino acids. CDR1 SGHDT and CDR2 YYEEEE come from the germline V gene. J gave up 1 base and V 2 bases, and 2 bases lay outside the gene matches. The CDR3 bases are TGTGCCAGCAGCTTCGGACTAGCGGGGGGATCCTACGAGCAGTACTTC. Its protein product is CASSFGLAGGSYEQYF.

The rearrangement joins TRBV6-6 to TRBJ1-1, with 8 bases matching TRBD1. Germline-derived CDR1 and CDR2 are MNHNY and SVGAGI (reference sequence). The CDR3 length is 15 residues. V was clipped by 4 bases and J by 4 bases; unmatched bases: 8. The DNA of the CDR3 is TGTGCCAGCAGTTTCGCACAGGGGGTGAGCACTGAAGCTTTCTTT. Translating it yields CASSFAQGVSTEAFF.

This rearrangement joins TRBV2 to TRBJ2-3; 9 bases are a match to TRBD2. Per the germline V gene, CDR1 is SNHLY and CDR2 is FYNNEI. Trimming at V came to 5 bases and at J to 1 base, leaving 7 bases not matched to a gene. CDR3 length: 16 amino acids. Written as DNA, the CDR3 is TGTGCCAGCAGTCTGAGGCTAGCGGGGCGCACAGATACGCAGTATTTT. This encodes CASSLRLAGRTDTQYF.

The chain joins TRBV4-1 to TRBJ1-4; 8 bases are a match to TRBD1. Germline V gene data show CDR1 as MGHRA and CDR2 as YSYEKL. There are 16 residues in the CDR3. V shed 4 bases, J shed 3 bases, and the junction held 7 bases outside the gene matches. CDR3 DNA sequence: TGCGCCAGCAGCCCCCGTATGGACAGGGCTAATGAAAAACTGTTTTTT. Protein: CASSPRMDRANEKLFF.

The chain carries TRBV2 and TRBJ2-5; the match to TRBD1 covers 8 bases. The V gene's germline CDR1 is SNHLY and CDR2 FYNNEI. V lost 4 bases, J lost 5 bases, and 6 bases stayed unmatched. The CDR3 loop spans 14 amino acids. As DNA, the CDR3 is TGTGCCAGCAGTGTCGACAGGGGCCGCGAGACCCAGTACTTC. Translating it yields CASSVDRGRETQYF.